The 25 T cell receptor beta chains listed next were all sequenced from one sample in a study of long-term antiretroviral therapy in people with HIV. The run of the v3.0 immunoSEQ assay was at survey level. Only in-frame clones appear in the TCRdb table, and some are missing; sequencing was by immunoSEQ multiplex PCR. The sample yields some 40,000 clones, 80% to 85% seen once. The sample in question was unsorted PBMCs, obtained 1.5 years after starting antiretroviral therapy. Receptors were obtained from a man aged 18 to 30 with HIV.

This clone was counted between two and nine times. V gene TRBV12-5 combines with J gene TRBJ2-2; the match to TRBD2 covers 8 bases. Germline CDR1 reads LGHNT; CDR2 reads FRNRAP. The CDR3 is 15 residues long. Trimming at V came to 7 bases and at J to 4 bases, leaving 8 bases not matched to a gene. The CDR3 nucleotides read TGTGCTAGTGCCTCGGGAGGGAGGAGCACCGGGGAGCTGTTTTTT. This codes for CASASGGRSTGELFF.

The CDR3: CASSLAGGSPEAFF. The CDR3 bases are TGTGCCAGCAGCTTAGCGGGGGGGAGCCCTGAAGCTTTCTTT. V gene TRBV7-9 combines with J gene TRBJ1-1; D possibly corresponds to TRBD1 (5 bases). CDR1 and CDR2 (germline): SEHNR, FQNEAQ (reference sequence). Between the trimmed V and J ends, which lost 0 bases and 6 bases, there was a span of 11 bases. The CDR3 has 14 residues. Based on the CDR3 plus reference TRBV7-9 and TRBJ1-1, the full variable domain is DTGVSQNPRHKITKRGQNVTFRCDPISEHNRLYWYRQTLGQGPEFLTYFQNEAQLEKSRLLSDRFSAERPKGSFSTLEIQRTEQGDSAMYLCASSLAGGSPEAFFGQGTRLTVV.

This clone was recorded a few times. The J gene is TRBJ2-2, the V gene TRBV7-3, with a tentative D call TRBD1 (6 bases). Per germline, CDR1 SGHTA and CDR2 FQGTGA. The CDR3 covers 14 residues. V was cut by 3 bases and J by 6 bases, with 11 bases left in between. The CDR3 is CASSFSQGPGELFF. The CDR3 region has the DNA TGTGCCAGCAGCTTCTCACAGGGACCCGGGGAGCTGTTTTTT.

V and J are TRBV27 and TRBJ1-5; 9 positions agree with TRBD1. The V and J ends lost 6 bases and 4 bases, in that order; junction bases with no gene match: 7. The germline V gene has CDR1 MNHEY and CDR2 SMNVEV (reference sequence). There are 15 residues in the CDR3. CDR3 residues: CASSSGTGLNQPQHF. The CDR3 DNA reads TGTGCCAGCAGCTCCGGGACAGGGTTGAATCAGCCCCAGCATTTT.

This clone was found once. The chain combines TRBV21-1 with TRBJ2-5; the table's D call, TRBD1, was not checked against the DNA. TRBV21-1 is a documented pseudogene. The CDR3 has 13 residues. The CDR3 here is CASMGQGKETQYF. Written as DNA, the CDR3 is TGTGCCAGCATGGGGCAGGGGAAAGAGACCCAGTACTTC.

The gene calls are TRBV4-3 and TRBJ2-5; possibly TRBD2 for D (6 bases). The CDR3 loop spans 15 amino acids. The ends were cut back, 0 bases at V and 4 bases at J, with 12 bases in the middle. Per germline, CDR1 LGHNA and CDR2 YSLEER. CDR3 nucleotide sequence: TGCGCCAGCAGCCAAGATGTTAATAGCGGAGAGACCCAGTACTTC. Encoded protein: CASSQDVNSGETQYF.

This clone has just one count. DNA of the CDR3: TGTGCCAGCAGCCAAGGCGGGAATGTAGAGACCCAGTACTTC. This translates into CASSQGGNVETQYF. The V call is TRBV11-2, the J call TRBJ2-5, with D possibly being TRBD2 (6 bases). Germline loops: CDR1 SGHAT, CDR2 FQNNGV. The CDR3 extends over 14 amino acids. V lost 5 bases and J lost 4, with 14 bases in between.

This chain links TRBV27 with TRBJ2-3; D gene uncertain. V was cut by 4 bases and J by 6 bases, with 11 bases left in between. CDR3 size: 13 residues. Germline CDR1 is MNHEY and CDR2 is SMNVEV (reference sequence). The chain's CDR3 is CASSYQQRDTQYF. Written as DNA, the CDR3 is TGTGCCAGCAGTTATCAACAGCGTGATACGCAGTATTTT.

The rearrangement links TRBV30 to TRBJ2-7; 8 nucleotides line up with TRBD2. J lost 4 bases, V lost 1 base, and 6 bases had no gene match. CDR1 is GTSNPN and CDR2 is SVGIG in the germline V gene (reference sequence). The CDR3 runs 14 residues. The CDR3 DNA sequence: TGTGCCTGGAGTGCGGGAGGGGTTTCTTACGAGCAGTACTTC. It translates to CAWSAGGVSYEQYF.

A single count supports this clone. The chain joins TRBV11-2 to TRBJ2-3, with 7 bases fitting TRBD2. The V and J ends lost 0 bases and 1 base, in that order; junction bases with no gene match: 10. Germline V gene data show CDR1 as SGHAT and CDR2 as FQNNGV. The CDR3 runs 18 residues. The CDR3 DNA sequence: TGTGCCAGCAGCTTAGATCTACGGACTAGATGGGGCACAGATACGCAGTATTTT. It translates to CASSLDLRTRWGTDTQYF.

The chain has TRBV28 and TRBJ1-4; TRBD1 agrees at 7 bases. CDR3 length: 16 amino acids. CDR1 is MDHEN, CDR2 SYDVKM, per germline. Trimming cost V 6 bases and J 8 bases; bases outside gene matches: 15. CDR3 sequence (DNA): TGTGCCAGCAGCCGATTAGGGAGACAGGGAAAAGAAAAACTGTTTTTT. Translation gives CASSRLGRQGKEKLFF.

The V gene is TRBV9, the J gene TRBJ2-2; D may match TRBD1 or TRBD2 (5 bases each). Germline loops: CDR1 SGDLS, CDR2 YYNGEE. V was trimmed by 0 bases and J by 6 bases, leaving 12 bases between them. The CDR3 runs 15 residues. The DNA for the CDR3 is TGTGCCAGCAGCGTAGCCCCTGGGGGAGCCGGGGAGCTGTTTTTT. This sequence encodes CASSVAPGGAGELFF.

The rearrangement joins TRBV28 to TRBJ2-7; TRBD2 matches 8 bases. Germline CDR1 and CDR2: MDHEN and SYDVKM. The CDR3 is 16 amino acids. V shed 3 bases, J shed 4 bases, and the junction held 11 bases outside the gene matches. The CDR3: CASSFPTRSGGYEQYF. The CDR3, as DNA: TGTGCCAGCAGTTTCCCTACCCGTTCGGGGGGGTACGAGCAGTACTTC.

Of note for this clone: Mismatch with germline at one junction end may stem from a read error. V gene TRBV25-1 combines with J gene TRBJ2-5; D remains ambiguous. The CDR3 totals 13 residues. Germline V gene data show CDR1 as MGHDK and CDR2 as SYGVNS. This chain's CDR3 is CASKDEPQKTQYF. CDR3 nucleotide sequence: TGTGCCAGCAAGGACGAACCCCAAAAGACCCAGTACTTC.

This clone was detected only once. This rearrangement joins TRBV11-2 to TRBJ2-1, with D perhaps matching TRBD2 (5 bases). This CDR3 has 16 residues. CDR1 and CDR2 (germline): SGHAT, FQNNGV. Trimming took off 8 bases at V and 4 bases at J, with 21 bases between the two ends. In nucleotides, the CDR3 is TGTGCCAGCCCTCTTCCCGTGAGCGGAGAATACAATGAGCAGTTCTTC. Translating gives CASPLPVSGEYNEQFF.

The V call is TRBV2, the J call TRBJ1-1; D is unresolved. Germline CDR1 is SNHLY and CDR2 is FYNNEI. This CDR3 contains 14 residues. The V and J ends lost 5 bases and 0 bases respectively, with 10 bases between them. CDR3 coding DNA: TGTGCCAGCAGTCGGGCGGGTCTGAACACTGAAGCTTTCTTT. Encoded protein: CASSRAGLNTEAFF.

The rearrangement uses TRBV5-6 and TRBJ2-1; D is tentatively TRBD1 or TRBD2 (5 bases each). This CDR3 region has 14 residues. CDR1 SGHDT and CDR2 YYEEEE come from the germline V gene. Trimming pared 3 bases from V and 7 bases from J, leaving 14 bases between. CDR3 nucleotide sequence: TGTGCCAGCAGCTCCGGGACCACTTGGAATGAGCAGTTCTTC. It codes for CASSSGTTWNEQFF.

The CDR3 nucleotides are TGTGCCAGCAGGTGGGCGGTATCAGGACGGGGGGAGACCCAGTACTTC. It codes for CASRWAVSGRGETQYF. V and J are TRBV2 and TRBJ2-5; D might be TRBD2 (6 bases). Germline V gives CDR1 SNHLY, CDR2 FYNNEI. Between the trimmed V and J ends, which lost 6 bases and 5 bases, there was a span of 22 bases. This CDR3 has 16 residues.

This clone was found once. This chain joins TRBV30 and TRBJ2-1; tentative D call: TRBD1 (5 bases). The CDR3 is 13 residues long. CDR1 and CDR2 (germline): GTSNPN, SVGIG (reference sequence). The V end was cut by 2 bases, the J end by 4 bases, with 9 bases between. For the CDR3, the DNA is TGTGCCTGGAGTACACGACAGTACAATGAGCAGTTCTTC. Protein product: CAWSTRQYNEQFF.

The sample holds one count of this clone. This chain links TRBV29-1 with TRBJ1-3; D may be TRBD1 (5 bases). The CDR3 sequence is 13 residues long. Looked up from germline, CDR1 is SQVTM and CDR2 is ANQGSEA. The germline V and J ends were trimmed by 7 bases and 4 bases, with 14 bases remaining between them. The chain's CDR3 is CSATPGLGNTIYF. DNA of the CDR3: TGCAGCGCTACACCAGGGCTAGGAAACACCATATATTTT.

The V gene is TRBV4-3, the J gene TRBJ2-1; D may be TRBD2 (6 bases). The CDR3 is made up of 15 amino acids. CDR1 is LGHNA and CDR2 is YSLEER in the germline V gene. V was cut by 0 bases and J by 4 bases, with 10 bases left in between. Here the CDR3 reads CASSQDGSRYNEQFF. The CDR3 DNA reads as TGCGCCAGCAGCCAAGACGGGAGTCGGTACAATGAGCAGTTCTTC.

The V and J genes are TRBV11-2 and TRBJ2-7; 10 nucleotides match TRBD2. After removal of 3 bases from V and 7 bases from J, the junction contained 6 bases not matched to a gene. The CDR3 runs 14 residues. Germline V lookup: CDR1 SGHAT, CDR2 FQNNGV. CDR3 bases: TGTGCCAGCAGCTTGGACCTAGCGGGAGTGGAGCAGTACTTC. Translating it yields CASSLDLAGVEQYF.

The gene calls are TRBV28 and TRBJ1-2, with TRBD1 as a possible D gene (6 bases). Germline-derived CDR1 and CDR2 are MDHEN and SYDVKM. V lost 1 base and J 0 bases, leaving 12 bases between the germline ends. The CDR3 sequence is 16 residues long. CDR3 nucleotides: TGTGCCAGCAGTTTATCGCCAGGGGCGTCTAACTATGGCTACACCTTC. It is translated as CASSLSPGASNYGYTF.

The chain recombines TRBV9 with TRBJ2-7, with TRBD2 matching 8 bases. This CDR3 is 15 amino acids long. Germline lookup yields CDR1 SGDLS and CDR2 YYNGEE. Unmatched junction bases numbered 8, after V lost 0 bases and J lost 6 bases. The CDR3, as DNA: TGTGCCAGCAGCGTAGCGGTAGAGGCGGGGGGCGAGCAGTACTTC. Protein sequence: CASSVAVEAGGEQYF. Full variable domain (missing parts from reference TRBV9 and TRBJ2-7): DSGVTQTPKHLITATGQRVTLRCSPRSGDLSVYWYQQSLDQGLQFLIQYYNGEERAKGNILERFSAQQFPDLHSELNLSSLELGDSALYFCASSVAVEAGGEQYFGPGTRLTVT.

The gene calls are TRBV7-2 and TRBJ2-5, with 8 nucleotides matching TRBD2. Losses at the gene ends were 6 bases for V and 6 bases for J; bases not matched to a gene: 12. Germline CDR1 and CDR2: SGHTA and FQGNSA. The CDR3 consists of 15 residues. The CDR3 DNA sequence: TGTGCCAGCAGTTCTCGGGGTAGCGGGAAACAGACCCAGTACTTC. Translating it yields CASSSRGSGKQTQYF.